This TCR beta chain was recovered during a study of T cells in pancreatic ductal adenocarcinoma. No neoadjuvant therapy was given to the selected pancreatic ductal adenocarcinoma patients before their surgery. Regarding the study as a whole: Blood had more productive templates and around 8.5-fold more unique clonotypes than tumor.

Method: immunoSEQ multiplex PCR; TCRdb's copy keeps in-frame clones and lacks some. The sample includes about 30,000 clones, 85% to 95% seen only once; the top ten take roughly 2%. Germline V gives CDR1 MNHEY, CDR2 SVGAGI. The CDR3 runs to 13 residues. The V end was cut by 2 bases, the J end by 3 bases, with 7 bases between. This clone was seen just once. Its specificity is not known. The V call is TRBV6-5, the J call TRBJ1-2; D not certain. Material: PBMCs. The receptor was isolated from a human donor with pancreatic ductal adenocarcinoma. CDR3 residues: CASSYDGYYGYTF. CDR3 in DNA: TGTGCCAGCAGTTACGACGGATACTATGGCTACACCTTC.